This TCR beta chain was sequenced during a study of T cells after yellow fever vaccination. TCRdb reanalysed the 5' RACE reads using MiXCR and keeps one entry per CDR3 protein. This table holds hundreds of thousands of distinct CDR3 sequences, 13% found once. In germline, CDR1 is SGHRS, CDR2 YFSETQ. V lost 3 bases and J lost 4; bases outside the gene matches: 5. This CDR3 is built from 14 residues. Sequences were derived from PBMCs, sampled on the day of the yellow fever booster vaccination. The receptor was derived from a young man who received the YFV17D yellow fever vaccine. V and J are TRBV5-1 and TRBJ1-1, with 8 bases identical to TRBD1. For the CDR3, the DNA is TGCGCCAGCAGCTCTGGACAGGGCGGCACTGAAGCTTTCTTT. Its translation: CASSSGQGGTEAFF. The full variable domain, completed using reference TRBV5-1 and TRBJ1-1, is KAGVTQTPRYLIKTRGQQVTLSCSPISGHRSVSWYQQTPGQGLQFLFEYFSETQRNKGNFPGRFSGRQFSNSRSEMNVSTLELGDSALYLCASSSGQGGTEAFFGQGTRLTVV.